This T cell receptor (beta chain) is from a study of blood T cell repertoires in COVID-19. Study-wide background: Sites across the United States, Italy and Spain contributed samples from acute and convalescent COVID-19.

TCRdb's copy holds only in-frame clones and misses some; the assay was immunoSEQ multiplex PCR. The sample records fewer than 350,000 clones, roughly 90% being singletons. What was sequenced was peripheral blood. This clonotype originated in a man between 18 and 35 years old with active or convalescent COVID-19.

Here the CDR3 reads CSVGSGRGNQPQHF. The CDR3 region has the DNA TGCAGCGTTGGGTCAGGGAGGGGAAATCAGCCCCAGCATTTT. The rearrangement links TRBV29-1 to TRBJ1-5; D is perhaps TRBD1 (5 bases). CDR3 length: 14 amino acids. V lost 4 bases and J lost 4, with 14 bases in between. The germline V gene encodes CDR1 SQVTM and CDR2 ANQGSEA.